This TCR beta chain was recovered during a study of T cells in Graves' hyperthyroidism and ophthalmopathy (dated 2019 in TCRdb). With regard to the full study: Peripheral blood samples were taken at the time of initial diagnosis, prior to any treatment. TCR V-J signatures able to tell the groups apart were searched for in a discovery cohort of approximately 95 patients, of whom roughly 42 had Graves' ophthalmopathy and around 56 had stable Graves' hyperthyroidism. An independent validation cohort of about 20 hyperthyroidism patients and about 16 patients who later progressed to ophthalmopathy tested prospective prediction of ophthalmopathy. The 100 discovery patients were randomly split 7:3 into training and test sets. The study also compared thyroid tissue and blood T-cell repertoires from about 6 Graves' hyperthyroidism patients. Once sampling was done, hyperthyroidism patients were given methimazole at a starting dose of 30 mg daily, whereas ophthalmopathy patients were given high-dose intravenous methylprednisolone. The paper describes TCR Vbeta CDR3 sequencing of 135 peripheral blood samples, made up of 43 ophthalmopathy patients, roughly 72 hyperthyroidism patients and roughly 17 progressor patients. What the study reported, not specific to this receptor: A model built on a 13 V-J signature distinguished ophthalmopathy from stable hyperthyroidism, reaching roughly 88% sensitivity and around 81% specificity in cross-validation and 80%/75% in testing. During validation, the model predicted progression to ophthalmopathy a median of approximately 6 months ahead of onset, with around 70% sensitivity and around 73% specificity. No statistical method was used to set the sample size in advance, and investigators knew the group allocation. Most expanded thyroid clonotypes (frequency above 0.001) were also detected in blood, suggesting blood repertoires may reflect thyroid immune responses.

From the cysteine up to the phenylalanine, the CDR3 has a length of 12 residues. This entry keeps only the CDR3 DNA: 36 bases, framed from base 1. The germline V gene (reference sequence) supplies CDR1 MNHEY and CDR2 SMNVEV. V loses 5 bases at its end and J loses 6 bases; junction bases beyond the gene matches: 1. A patient counted as having stable Graves' hyperthyroidism if no progression to ophthalmopathy occurred over 18 months of follow-up. Hyperthyroidism patients were newly diagnosed, with disease duration under 2 months, and aged 18 to 65 years. Patients with uncontrolled infections, other autoimmune diseases, pregnancy or lactation were excluded. Diagnoses were based on clinical symptoms, serum thyroxine and TRAb, thyroid ultrasound and orbital computed tomography. Ficoll-Paque density gradient centrifugation was used to isolate PBMCs from 8 to 10 ml of fresh peripheral blood. Total RNA was extracted using Trizol reagent, and RNA quality was assessed on an Agilent 2100 Bioanalyzer.

The sample holds one count of this clonotype. What antigen it recognizes has not been identified. Qualities for individual bases were not recorded, and no much larger clone is one base off. A lone read gives weak evidence. TCR beta CDR3 regions were amplified from RNA transcripts. A first-round RT-PCR of the TCR CDR3 used the HTBI primer set with the Qiagen OneStep RT-PCR kit. The libraries were constructed in a second round of multiplex PCR and then size-selected and purified. Paired-end sequencing of the libraries was performed with 100 bp reads on an Illumina HiSeq2000. As for the original processing: SOAPnuke was used to process the raw data, throwing out any read that contained adapters or uncalled bases, had a mean Phred below 15, or lacked an exact constant-primer or identifier match. High-quality paired reads were merged using COPE v1.2.5, and each unique nucleotide sequence was defined as a clonotype. MiTCR v1.1 was used to align clonotypes to the IMGT TRBV, TRBD and TRBJ reference segments. The analysis was restricted to V-J combinations with a frequency above 0.0001, which together covered just over 99% of the repertoires. A TCS score was defined as the ratio of F50 (clonal expansion) to E x V (chaos), with BLOSUM62-based TCRdist applied between CDR3 peptides within each V-J. Welch's t-statistics and random forest reduced 500 to 550 V-J features to 10 to 15, which were used in a naive Bayes classifier (R e1071). In-frame beta chains were kept once TCRdb had trimmed the public reads at Q25 with fastp and called clones with MiXCR. Entries are consolidated by CDR3 protein sequence, retaining the most common genes and DNA. TCRdb, not the authors, supplied the V and J calls. For this sample there are around 620,000 distinct CDR3 sequences; 15% to 20% appear just once. In total, the top ten clones hold around 4% of the sample.

Sequenced material: blood. Rearrangement joined TRBV27 to TRBJ1-5, with 7 bases in between that match TRBD1. The TCR comes from a woman younger than 45 with Graves' hyperthyroidism. The CDR3 here reads CASSNRGQPQHF. In nucleotides, the sequence is TGTGCCAGCAGTAACAGGGGTCAGCCCCAGCATTTT.